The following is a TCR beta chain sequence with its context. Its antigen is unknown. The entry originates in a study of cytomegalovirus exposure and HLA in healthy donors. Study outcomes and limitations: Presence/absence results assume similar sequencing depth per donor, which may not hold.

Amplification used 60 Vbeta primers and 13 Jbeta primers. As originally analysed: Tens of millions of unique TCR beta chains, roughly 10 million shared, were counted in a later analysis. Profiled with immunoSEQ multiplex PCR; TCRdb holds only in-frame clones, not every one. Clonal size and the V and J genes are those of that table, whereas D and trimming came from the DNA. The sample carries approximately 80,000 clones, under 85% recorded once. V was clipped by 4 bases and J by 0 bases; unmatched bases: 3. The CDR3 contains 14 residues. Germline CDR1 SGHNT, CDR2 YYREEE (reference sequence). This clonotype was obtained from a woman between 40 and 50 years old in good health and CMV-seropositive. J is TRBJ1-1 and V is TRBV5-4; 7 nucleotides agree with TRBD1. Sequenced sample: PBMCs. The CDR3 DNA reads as TGTGCCAGCAGCCGGGACAGTATGAACACTGAAGCTTTCTTT. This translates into CASSRDSMNTEAFF.